The 5 T cell receptor beta chains given below trace back to one sample, sequenced in a study of post-analysis software for immune sequencing data. Study findings and constraints: In patients, about five TRBV segments were more frequent than in controls, with TRBV5-6, TRBV5-1 and TRBV20-1 among them.

These receptors lack a known antigen. Carried by the TCR beta cDNA libraries were unique molecular identifiers. From the PCR reads, TCRdb called clonotypes with MiXCR, one entry per CDR3 protein. This repertoire shows roughly 800,000 distinct CDR3 sequences, about half found once; its top ten account for roughly 4.9%. The sequenced material came from blood. The source is a girl aged 10-17 years with multiple sclerosis.

This chain connects TRBV7-2 to TRBJ2-3; 8 bases line up with TRBD2. Unmatched junction bases numbered 2, after V lost 1 base and J lost 5 bases. This CDR3 is 14 amino acids long. Germline CDR1 is SGHTA and CDR2 is FQGNSA. The CDR3 DNA follows: TGTGCCAGCAGCTTAGGTAGCGGGGAAGATACGCAGTATTTT. It translates to CASSLGSGEDTQYF.

The V and J genes are TRBV24-1 and TRBJ2-3; 12 nucleotides line up with TRBD1. This CDR3 has 16 amino acids. V dropped 5 bases and J dropped 6; count of bases not matched to a gene: 8. Germline CDR1 and CDR2: KGHDR and SFDVKD. The CDR3 region has the DNA TGTGCCACCAGTGTTCCGGGACAGGGGGCGCGGGATACGCAGTATTTT. Its protein is CATSVPGQGARDTQYF.

This clonotype occurred a few times. The chain couples TRBV5-1 to TRBJ2-1, with 9 bases matching TRBD1. The CDR3 is 22 residues long. CDR1 is SGHRS, CDR2 YFSETQ, per germline. V lost 1 base and J lost 8; bases outside the gene matches: 28. CDR3: CASSLYGVRRDRVSSMGDEQFF. The DNA for the CDR3 is TGCGCCAGCAGCTTGTATGGGGTGCGGCGGGACAGGGTCTCCTCAATGGGGGATGAGCAGTTCTTC.

This clonotype was counted only a few times. The chain joins TRBV5-1 to TRBJ1-2; D is unresolved. The CDR3 has 15 residues. V gave up 8 bases and J gave up 5 bases, with 22 bases separating them. Germline V gene lookup returns CDR1 SGHRS and CDR2 YFSETQ. The CDR3 DNA is TGCGCCAGTCTCCCCCGGGAGGGCAGCGTGTATGGCTACACCTTC. Translating it yields CASLPREGSVYGYTF.

The chain employs TRBV10-3 and TRBJ2-7; D perhaps matches TRBD2 (5 bases). The J call may be incorrect, as the DNA end agrees better with TRBJ2-5. Germline-derived CDR1 and CDR2 are ENHRY and SYGVKD. The CDR3 is made up of 14 amino acids. CDR3 loop: CAIREGGSQETQYF. For the CDR3, the DNA is TGTGCCATCAGAGAGGGTGGGTCTCAAGAGACCCAGTACTTC.